This is a list of T cell receptor beta chains from one sample in a study of beta chain features in type 1 diabetes. Libraries were prepared by immunoSEQ multiplex PCR; TCRdb keeps only in-frame clonotypes and omits some of them. The sample has 200,000 to 250,000 clones; approximately 15% are singletons. Sequences were obtained from naive CD4+ T cells from blood. These receptors all stem from a young man with type 1 diabetes. The CDR3 runs from the conserved cysteine through the conserved F or W. Each record gives: V gene, J gene, D gene, clone size, CDR3 protein, CDR3 DNA. D genes are given only for firm matches. A clone size is listed for some rows: how often the clone was seen (once, few, many), or a class if it is expanded.

TRBV5-8,TRBJ2-2,TRBD2,few,CASSAPGTSGTGELFF,TGTGCCAGCAGCGCCCCCGGGACTAGCGGGACCGGGGAGCTGTTTTTT
TRBV30,TRBJ2-2,-,-,CAGTVAGELFF,TGTGCCGGGACCGTAGCCGGGGAGCTGTTTTTT
TRBV9,TRBJ1-6,-,few,CASSVSRTGNSPLHF,TGTGCCAGCAGCGTATCCCGGACGGGGAATTCACCCCTCCACTTT
TRBV6-5,TRBJ2-1,-,-,CASTFQGSHNEQFF,TGTGCCAGCACCTTCCAGGGTTCCCACAATGAGCAGTTCTTC
TRBV10-3,TRBJ2-7,-,-,CAISEAEREQYF,TGTGCCATCAGTGAGGCAGAACGCGAGCAGTACTTC
TRBV5-5,TRBJ2-5,TRBD1,few,CASSPGQAQETQYF,TGTGCCAGCAGCCCGGGACAGGCCCAAGAGACCCAGTACTTC
TRBV11-2,TRBJ2-7,TRBD2,-,CASSALAGVQEQYF,TGTGCCAGCAGCGCTCTAGCGGGAGTTCAGGAGCAGTACTTC
TRBV9,TRBJ2-1,-,-,CASSVSPRNEQFF,TGTGCCAGCAGCGTATCCCCCCGCAATGAGCAGTTCTTC
TRBV4-1,TRBJ2-7,TRBD1,few,CASSSTGSSYEQYF,TGCGCCAGCAGCTCGACAGGGAGCTCCTACGAGCAGTACTTC
TRBV6-1,TRBJ1-2,-,-,CASKLGLQGVGYTF,TGTGCCAGCAAGTTGGGGCTACAGGGTGTTGGCTACACCTTC
TRBV19,TRBJ1-2,-,-,CASSTRPYVATNYGYTF,TGTGCCAGTAGTACGCGGCCATACGTCGCAACTAACTATGGCTACACCTTC
TRBV6-1,TRBJ2-1,TRBD2,few,CASSALAGGYNEQFF,TGTGCCAGCAGTGCTCTAGCGGGTGGGTACAATGAGCAGTTCTTC
TRBV4-2,TRBJ2-3,-,-,CASSQVQGTDTQYF,TGTGCCAGCAGCCAAGTTCAGGGGACAGATACGCAGTATTTT
TRBV19,TRBJ1-5,-,-,CASSIRGRVRQPQHF,TGTGCCAGTAGTATCCGTGGCAGGGTACGACAGCCCCAGCATTTT
TRBV19,TRBJ2-1,TRBD2,-,CASRTSGARLAYNEQFF,TGTGCCAGTAGAACTAGCGGAGCCCGACTAGCCTACAATGAGCAGTTCTTC
TRBV5-4,TRBJ1-5,TRBD1,-,CASSLDRGGQPQHF,TGTGCCAGCAGCTTGGACAGGGGTGGGCAGCCCCAGCATTTT
TRBV7-6,TRBJ2-1,TRBD2,-,CASSTSGRKGNEQFF,TGTGCCAGCAGCACTAGCGGGAGGAAGGGCAATGAGCAGTTCTTC
TRBV6-1,TRBJ2-1,-,-,CASSAALRPPYNEQFF,TGTGCCAGCAGTGCCGCTCTGCGGCCTCCCTACAATGAGCAGTTCTTC
TRBV5-1,TRBJ2-6,-,-,CASNTNSGANVLTF,TGCGCCAGCAACACCAACTCTGGGGCCAACGTCCTGACTTTC
TRBV30,TRBJ2-3,-,few,CAWSVQAADTQYF,TGTGCCTGGAGTGTACAGGCCGCCGATACGCAGTATTTT
TRBV30,TRBJ1-5,-,-,CAGDFGPADQPQHF,TGTGCCGGAGATTTTGGTCCGGCGGATCAGCCCCAGCATTTT
TRBV7-9,TRBJ1-2,TRBD1,-,CASSRTGGAGGYTF,TGTGCCAGCAGCCGGACAGGGGGCGCTGGCGGCTACACCTTC
TRBV27,TRBJ1-4,-,few,CASSLSPGIDEKLFF,TGTGCCAGCAGTTTATCCCCAGGGATAGATGAAAAACTGTTTTTT
TRBV19,TRBJ1-2,-,few,CASSIDIYGYTF,TGTGCCAGTAGTATCGACATCTATGGCTACACCTTC
TRBV5-1,TRBJ2-5,-,-,CASSSPDSQETQYF,TGCGCCAGCAGCTCTCCCGATAGCCAAGAGACCCAGTACTTC
TRBV19,TRBJ2-5,TRBD2,-,CASSNAGGGETQYF,TGTGCCAGTAGTAATGCGGGGGGCGGGGAGACCCAGTACTTC
TRBV4-1,TRBJ2-7,TRBD1,few,CASSPPGGSYEQYF,TGCGCCAGCAGCCCCCCAGGGGGCTCCTACGAGCAGTACTTC
TRBV29-1,TRBJ2-2,TRBD2,-,CSVVSGGNTGELFF,TGCAGCGTTGTCTCGGGAGGGAACACCGGGGAGCTGTTTTTT
TRBV6-6,TRBJ2-1,TRBD2,few,CASSRLAGGDNEQFF,TGTGCCAGCAGTCGCTTAGCGGGGGGGGACAATGAGCAGTTCTTC
TRBV29-1,TRBJ1-6,TRBD1,few,CSVRDRVGNSPLHF,TGCAGCGTTCGGGACAGGGTGGGTAATTCACCCCTCCACTTT
TRBV7-9,TRBJ2-2,TRBD2,few,CASSSPPYAGAGTGELFF,TGTGCCAGCAGCTCGCCCCCCTATGCGGGAGCGGGCACCGGGGAGCTGTTTTTT
TRBV30,TRBJ2-3,-,few,CAWIQGAGDSTDTQYF,TGTGCCTGGATCCAAGGGGCAGGGGATTCCACAGATACGCAGTATTTT